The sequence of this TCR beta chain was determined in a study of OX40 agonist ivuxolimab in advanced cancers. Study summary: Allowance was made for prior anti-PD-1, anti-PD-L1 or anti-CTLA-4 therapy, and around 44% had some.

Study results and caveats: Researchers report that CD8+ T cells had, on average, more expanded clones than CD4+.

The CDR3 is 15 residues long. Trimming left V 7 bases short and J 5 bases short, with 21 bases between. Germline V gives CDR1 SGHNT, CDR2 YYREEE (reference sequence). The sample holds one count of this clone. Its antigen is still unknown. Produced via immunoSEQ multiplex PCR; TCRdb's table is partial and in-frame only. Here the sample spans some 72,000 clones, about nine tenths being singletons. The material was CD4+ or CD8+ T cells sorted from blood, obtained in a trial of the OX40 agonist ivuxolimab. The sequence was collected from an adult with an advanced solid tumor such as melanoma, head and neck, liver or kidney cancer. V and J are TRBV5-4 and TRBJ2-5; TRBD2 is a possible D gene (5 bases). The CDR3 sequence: CASSKPERTWETQYF. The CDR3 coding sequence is TGTGCCAGCTCCAAGCCGGAGCGGACGTGGGAGACCCAGTACTTC.